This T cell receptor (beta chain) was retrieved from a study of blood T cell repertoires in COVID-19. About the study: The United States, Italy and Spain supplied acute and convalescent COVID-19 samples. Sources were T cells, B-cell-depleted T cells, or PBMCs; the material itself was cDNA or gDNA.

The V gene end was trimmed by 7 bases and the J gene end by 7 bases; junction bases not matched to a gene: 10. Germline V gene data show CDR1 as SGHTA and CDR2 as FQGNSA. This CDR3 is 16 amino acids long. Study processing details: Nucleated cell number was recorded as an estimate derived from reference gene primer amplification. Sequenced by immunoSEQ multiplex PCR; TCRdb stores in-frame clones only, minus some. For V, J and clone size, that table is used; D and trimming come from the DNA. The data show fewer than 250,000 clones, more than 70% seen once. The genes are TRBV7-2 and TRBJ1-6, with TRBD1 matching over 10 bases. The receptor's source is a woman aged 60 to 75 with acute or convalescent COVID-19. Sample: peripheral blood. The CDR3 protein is CASTRRTGQGNSPLHF. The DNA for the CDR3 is TGTGCCAGCACTCGCCGTACGGGACAGGGGAATTCACCCCTCCACTTT.